This TCR beta chain was documented in a study of T cell changes during pregnancy in multiple sclerosis. Only in-frame clones appear in the TCRdb table, and some are missing; sequencing was by immunoSEQ multiplex PCR. The table shows about 71,000 clones, with roughly 92% occurring only once. The specimen comprised peripheral blood, sampled in the third trimester of pregnancy. The sequence was obtained from a female donor with multiple sclerosis, enrolled in a pregnancy study.

The CDR3 loop is CASSGGVRLAGSETQYF. The CDR3 bases are TGTGCCAGCAGCGGAGGCGTAAGACTAGCGGGTAGCGAGACCCAGTACTTC. The chain employs TRBV7-9 and TRBJ2-5, with 10 bases identical to TRBD2. CDR3 length equals 17 residues. Trimming took 5 bases from V and 5 from J; bases not matched to a gene: 14. The germline gives CDR1 SEHNR, CDR2 FQNEAQ (reference sequence).